These T cell receptor beta chains were read from a single sample in a study of response to subunit inactivated influenza vaccine. One entry per CDR3 protein, called by TCRdb with MiXCR from the RT-PCR reads. The sample carries 500,000 to 550,000 distinct CDR3 sequences, around 8% recorded once. Source: PBMCs from blood, taken less than 30 months after vaccination. The receptors were sampled from a man aged 50-75 years who received an inactivated influenza vaccine. The CDR3 runs from the conserved cysteine through the conserved F or W. A D gene is named only where the DNA matches it firmly. For some rows the clone size is stated as once, few or many, or as a class when expanded; others skip it.

clone size | J gene | D gene | V gene | CDR3 protein | CDR3 DNA
many | TRBJ2-7 | . | TRBV5-1 | CASSLVEGAYEQYF | TGCGCCAGCAGCTTGGTGGAAGGGGCCTACGAGCAGTACTTC
. | TRBJ2-7 | TRBD2 | TRBV14 | CASSQDGLAARPNYEQYF | TGTGCCAGCAGCCAAGATGGGCTAGCGGCCCGACCCAACTACGAGCAGTACTTC
many | TRBJ2-1 | . | TRBV18 | CASSPDGNEQFF | TGTGCCAGCTCACCAGACGGGAATGAGCAGTTCTTC
. | TRBJ1-2 | . | TRBV2 | CASSAQGNYGYTF | TGTGCCAGCAGTGCCCAGGGGAACTATGGCTACACCTTC
. | TRBJ1-6 | . | TRBV7-9 | CASSLGAENSPLHF | TGTGCCAGCAGCTTAGGGGCAGAGAATTCACCCCTCCACTTT
. | TRBJ2-5 | . | TRBV4-2 | CASSQLLHPGVEQETQYF | TGTGCCAGCAGCCAACTTCTCCACCCGGGGGTGGAACAGGAGACCCAGTACTTC
few | TRBJ1-1 | . | TRBV12-3/TRBV12-4 | CASTSLRGTEAFF | TGTGCCAGCACTTCCCTTCGGGGCACTGAAGCTTTCTTT
few | TRBJ2-7 | . | TRBV11-2 | CASSLVAGTSTTAYEQYF | TGTGCCAGCAGCTTAGTGGCCGGGACCTCCACGACCGCCTACGAGCAGTACTTC
few | TRBJ2-1 | . | TRBV12-3/TRBV12-4 | CASGEYEQFF | TGTGCCAGCGGGGAGTATGAGCAGTTCTTC
few | TRBJ2-5 | . | TRBV11-2 | CASSLGPVYQETQYF | TGTGCCAGCAGCTTAGGTCCAGTGTACCAAGAGACCCAGTACTTC
. | TRBJ2-3 | . | TRBV4-3 | CASSRGTVREDTQYF | TGCGCCAGCAGCCGAGGGACGGTCCGCGAGGATACGCAGTATTTT
many | TRBJ1-1 | . | TRBV20-1 | CSARSARESMNTEAFF | TGCAGTGCCCGCAGCGCTCGGGAAAGCATGAACACTGAAGCTTTCTTT
. | TRBJ2-7 | . | TRBV18 | CASSPPSLGRDEQYF | TGTGCCAGCTCACCACCGAGCTTAGGCCGGGACGAGCAGTACTTC
. | TRBJ2-6 | TRBD1 | TRBV28 | CASSNRDRGKLSSGANVLTF | TGTGCCAGCAGTAACCGGGACAGGGGGAAGCTGAGCTCTGGGGCCAACGTCCTGACTTTC
few | TRBJ2-2 | TRBD2 | TRBV11-3 | CASSLVRGANTGELFF | TGTGCCAGCAGCTTAGTCCGGGGGGCGAACACCGGGGAGCTGTTTTTT
many | TRBJ1-2 | . | TRBV4-2 | CASSQDEASLYGYTF | TGTGCCAGCAGCCAAGATGAGGCCAGTCTCTATGGCTACACCTTC
. | TRBJ2-2 | . | TRBV4-2 | CASSQGDRSGELFF | TGTGCCAGCAGCCAAGGGGATAGATCTGGGGAGCTGTTTTTT
. | TRBJ2-3 | TRBD2 | TRBV7-9 | CASSLGTLAGGSDTQYF | TGTGCCAGCAGCTTAGGCACACTAGCGGGAGGTTCAGATACGCAGTATTTT
many | TRBJ2-2 | TRBD1 | TRBV7-9 | CASSADRAGELFF | TGTGCCAGCAGCGCCGACAGGGCCGGGGAGCTGTTTTTT
few | TRBJ1-2 | . | TRBV6-6 | CASSYLEGYTF | TGTGCCAGCAGTTACTTAGAGGGCTACACCTTC
few | TRBJ2-7 | . | TRBV20-1 | CSASMGRGSPYEQYF | TGCAGTGCTAGTATGGGTCGTGGGAGTCCCTACGAGCAGTACTTC
. | TRBJ2-2 | TRBD1 | TRBV5-6 | CASSSGDRGSSGELFF | TGTGCCAGCAGCTCGGGCGACAGGGGTTCGTCCGGGGAGCTGTTTTTT
. | TRBJ2-5 | . | TRBV20-1 | CSASPPWGWETQYF | TGCAGTGCTAGCCCCCCATGGGGGTGGGAGACCCAGTACTTC
. | TRBJ2-3 | TRBD2 | TRBV4-1 | CASSQPMERGRSDTQYF | TGCGCCAGCAGCCAACCGATGGAGCGGGGGAGATCAGATACGCAGTATTTT
. | TRBJ2-7 | . | TRBV11-2 | CASTLHRDGIYEQYF | TGTGCCAGCACCCTGCACAGGGACGGCATCTACGAGCAGTACTTC
. | TRBJ2-5 | . | TRBV12-3/TRBV12-4 | CASSLQTGIQETQYF | TGTGCCAGCAGTTTACAGACTGGGATCCAAGAGACCCAGTACTTC
few | TRBJ2-2 | . | TRBV24-1 | CATSDSALVSGELFF | TGTGCCACCAGTGATAGTGCCCTGGTCTCCGGGGAGCTGTTTTTT
few | TRBJ2-7 | TRBD1 | TRBV20-1 | CSAPRQGISHEQYF | TGCAGTGCCCCGAGACAGGGAATATCCCACGAGCAGTACTTC
. | TRBJ2-5 | TRBD1 | TRBV6-1 | CASSPLGDRQRETQYF | TGTGCCAGCAGCCCACTTGGGGACAGACAACGGGAGACCCAGTACTTC
few | TRBJ1-4 | . | TRBV18 | CASSPENEKLFF | TGTGCCAGCTCACCGGAGAATGAAAAACTGTTTTTT
many | TRBJ2-1 | . | TRBV6-2/TRBV6-3 | CASSYHTVRPYNEQFF | TGTGCCAGCAGTTACCATACGGTGCGGCCTTACAATGAGCAGTTCTTC
many | TRBJ2-2 | . | TRBV7-2 | CASSLVEAGELFF | TGTGCCAGCAGCTTAGTAGAGGCCGGGGAGCTGTTTTTT
. | TRBJ2-3 | . | TRBV10-3 | CAISESKTPGSTQYF | TGTGCCATCAGTGAGTCGAAGACCCCCGGAAGTACGCAGTATTTT
many | TRBJ2-3 | TRBD2 | TRBV5-1 | CASSLSSGGLTDTQYF | TGCGCCAGCAGCTTGTCCAGCGGGGGGCTCACAGATACGCAGTATTTT
. | TRBJ1-6 | TRBD1 | TRBV6-5 | CASSNRGTGGSGGSPLHF | TGTGCCAGCAGTAACAGGGGGACAGGGGGGAGCGGAGGTTCACCCCTCCACTTT
many | TRBJ2-7 | . | TRBV10-3 | CATSTGPDEQYF | TGTGCCACCTCAACAGGGCCAGACGAGCAGTACTTC
. | TRBJ2-7 | . | TRBV29-1 | CSVEDRAGFSSYEQYF | TGCAGCGTTGAAGACCGTGCGGGGTTCAGCTCCTACGAGCAGTACTTC
many | TRBJ2-7 | TRBD1 | TRBV20-1 | CSAPGTGDEQYF | TGCAGTGCTCCCGGGACAGGGGACGAGCAGTACTTC
. | TRBJ2-1 | . | TRBV5-1 | CASSYLSQGTNEQFF | TGCGCCAGCAGCTACCTATCACAGGGAACTAATGAGCAGTTCTTC
. | TRBJ2-5 | . | TRBV13 | CASSLAIRDSIGQETQYF | TGTGCCAGCAGCCTAGCAATAAGGGACTCGATCGGACAAGAGACCCAGTACTTC
. | TRBJ2-5 | . | TRBV5-1 | CASRREQETQYF | TGCGCCAGCAGGCGAGAACAAGAGACCCAGTACTTC
. | TRBJ2-4 | TRBD2 | TRBV6-2/TRBV6-3 | CASSSGRVDIQYF | TGTGCCAGCAGTTCCGGGAGGGTTGACATTCAGTACTTC
few | TRBJ2-1 | . | TRBV12-3/TRBV12-4 | CASTLGDNEQFF | TGTGCCAGCACCTTAGGGGACAATGAGCAGTTCTTC